These 28 T cell receptor beta chains were sequenced from one sample in a study of shared clonotypes between healthy human individuals. The table came from immunoSEQ multiplex PCR; TCRdb's copy has only in-frame clones and leaves some out. The data hold some 1,100,000 clones, with 75% to 85% observed a single time. The source material was memory CD4+ T cells from PBMCs. The subset: CD45RA-negative fraction. All receptors derive from a man between 18 and 35 years old in good health. Some clones in this sample may be carry-over from other donors' samples.

In DNA, the CDR3 is TGTGCCAGCAGTGCACTAGTGGCGCTTTATGAGCAGTACTTC. It specifies CASSALVALYEQYF. This chain links TRBV28 with TRBJ2-7, with TRBD2 as a possible D gene (5 bases). The CDR3 loop spans 14 amino acids. The germline gives CDR1 MDHEN, CDR2 SYDVKM. V was clipped by 5 bases and J by 7 bases, with 18 bases between them.

The chain has TRBV5-8 and TRBJ2-5; no clear D. In germline, CDR1 is SGHTS, CDR2 YDEGEE. CDR3 length: 14 residues. V lost 2 bases and J lost 7, with 15 bases in between. Written as DNA, the CDR3 is TGTGCCAGCAGCTTTAGGATGGCCGCCGGGACCCAGTACTTC. Translating gives CASSFRMAAGTQYF.

The chain employs TRBV28 and TRBJ2-4; D gene ambiguous. With 7 bases removed from V and 6 bases from J, the gap between germline ends came to 16 bases. The CDR3 extends over 14 amino acids. Germline V lookup: CDR1 MDHEN, CDR2 SYDVKM. CDR3 amino acids: CASTTPRWGNIQYF. The CDR3 nucleotides are TGTGCCAGCACCACCCCTCGATGGGGAAACATTCAGTACTTC.

The genes are TRBV5-1 and TRBJ2-3; 10 nucleotides match TRBD1. Germline V lookup: CDR1 SGHRS, CDR2 YFSETQ. This CDR3 has 16 amino acids. V lost 5 bases to trimming and J lost 0 bases; unmatched junction nucleotides: 6. CDR3 in amino acids: CASRYGTGASTDTQYF. The CDR3 region has the DNA TGCGCCAGCAGATATGGGACAGGGGCTAGCACAGATACGCAGTATTTT.

This sequence joins TRBV28 and TRBJ2-3; 9 bases map to TRBD2. J was trimmed by 8 bases and V by 6 bases; bases with no gene match: 12. The V gene's germline CDR1 is MDHEN and CDR2 SYDVKM. The CDR3 is made up of 15 amino acids. The CDR3 region is CASRPSGGLGGTQYF. In DNA form, the CDR3 reads TGTGCCAGCAGACCGAGCGGGGGGCTTGGTGGTACGCAGTATTTT.

This chain joins TRBV9 and TRBJ1-3, with D hard to call. Germline-derived CDR1 and CDR2 are SGDLS and YYNGEE. V was cut by 3 bases and J by 0 bases, with 10 bases left in between. CDR3 length: 15 residues. The DNA of the CDR3 is TGTGCCAGCAGCGAGACCCCTGGCTCTGGAAACACCATATATTTT. Amino acid sequence: CASSETPGSGNTIYF.

This rearrangement joins TRBV2 to TRBJ2-7, with D hard to call. The germline V gene encodes CDR1 SNHLY and CDR2 FYNNEI. CDR3 size: 14 residues. V was clipped by 7 bases and J by 4 bases, with 17 bases between them. The CDR3 nucleotides are TGTGCCAGCAAAACGGATGCCTTTGTGTACGAGCAGTACTTC. Translation: CASKTDAFVYEQYF.

The chain combines TRBV30 with TRBJ1-1; no reliable D call. Trimming removed 4 bases at V and 2 bases at J, with 5 bases between. Germline lookup yields CDR1 GTSNPN and CDR2 SVGIG (reference sequence). The CDR3 length is 11 residues. The CDR3 spells CAWNDNTEAFF. The CDR3 DNA sequence: TGTGCCTGGAATGATAACACTGAAGCTTTCTTT.

The chain carries TRBV5-1 and TRBJ1-2, with 9 nucleotides matching TRBD1. The CDR3 runs to 13 residues. Germline V lookup: CDR1 SGHRS, CDR2 YFSETQ. Unmatched junction bases numbered 6, after V lost 6 bases and J lost 6 bases. The CDR3 sequence: CASTGQGRNGYTF. The CDR3 nucleotides read TGCGCCAGCACCGGACAGGGGAGAAATGGCTACACCTTC.

This clone appeared once. V gene TRBV30 combines with J gene TRBJ2-2; TRBD2 matches at 8 bases. With V trimmed by 6 bases and J by 5 bases, 8 bases remained unmatched. Germline V CDR1 and CDR2: GTSNPN, SVGIG (reference sequence). CDR3 size: 14 residues. The CDR3 nucleotides are TGTGCCTGCCAAGCGGGAGTCAAGACCGGGGAGCTGTTTTTT. This encodes CACQAGVKTGELFF.

V gene TRBV6-1 combines with J gene TRBJ1-2; D unclear. Germline V CDR1 and CDR2: MNHNS, SASEGT. Trimming left V 4 bases short and J 4 bases short, with 13 bases between. CDR3 length: 14 amino acids. The CDR3 region has the DNA TGTGCCAGCAGTGTTTTTGTGGGGAGCTATGGCTACACCTTC. Its protein is CASSVFVGSYGYTF.

V and J are TRBV11-3 and TRBJ2-3; 7 bases fit TRBD2. This CDR3 has 14 amino acids. The V and J ends lost 5 bases and 4 bases, in that order; junction bases with no gene match: 6. The germline V gene has CDR1 SGHNT and CDR2 YENEEA. Here the CDR3 DNA reads TGTGCCAGCAGCCGTGGACTAGGGTCAGATACGCAGTATTTT. It encodes CASSRGLGSDTQYF.

This rearrangement joins TRBV19 to TRBJ2-6; D may be TRBD1 (5 bases). CDR1 is LNHDA and CDR2 is SQIVND in the germline V gene (reference sequence). The V end lost 8 bases, the J end lost 0 bases, and 11 bases lay between the germline ends. The CDR3 contains 15 residues. CDR3 nucleotide sequence: TGTGCCAGTCGACAGTCCCCCTCTGGGGCCAACGTCCTGACTTTC. Translating it yields CASRQSPSGANVLTF. The whole variable domain, remainder taken from reference TRBV19 and TRBJ2-6, is DGGITQSPKYLFRKEGQNVTLSCEQNLNHDAMYWYRQDPGQGLRLIYYSQIVNDFQKGDIAEGYSVSREKKESFPLTVTSAQKNPTAFYLCASRQSPSGANVLTFGAGSRLTVL.

The genes are TRBV10-3 and TRBJ1-2; D might be TRBD1 (6 bases). The CDR3 is 13 residues long. V was pared by 3 bases and J by 8 bases, with 13 bases between. Per the germline V gene, CDR1 is ENHRY and CDR2 is SYGVKD. The CDR3 DNA is TGTGCCATCAGTGATGAGGGGGAGAAGGGCTACACCTTC. Amino acid sequence: CAISDEGEKGYTF.

The chain uses TRBV7-8 and TRBJ2-1, with 8 nucleotides matching TRBD1. The CDR3 sequence is 12 residues long. V dropped 5 bases and J dropped 9; count of bases not matched to a gene: 3. Germline V lookup: CDR1 SGHVS, CDR2 FQNEAQ. The CDR3 is CASSRDRTEQFF. The DNA of the CDR3 is TGTGCCAGCAGCCGGGACAGGACTGAGCAGTTCTTC.

The chain employs TRBV28 and TRBJ2-2; D is ambiguous. The CDR3 covers 13 residues. V dropped 7 bases and J dropped 4 bases, with 10 bases sitting between them. Looked up from germline, CDR1 is MDHEN and CDR2 is SYDVKM. The CDR3 here is CASIPSSTGELFF. CDR3 nucleotide sequence: TGTGCCAGCATTCCGAGTAGCACCGGGGAGCTGTTTTTT. The entire variable domain, with the rest obtained from reference TRBV28 and TRBJ2-2, is as follows: DVKVTQSSRYLVKRTGEKVFLECVQDMDHENMFWYRQDPGLGLRLIYFSYDVKMKEKGDIPEGYSVSREKKERFSLILESASTNQTSMYLCASIPSSTGELFFGEGSRLTVL.

This clone showed up many times. This chain connects TRBV2 to TRBJ2-7; 7 bases match TRBD1. This CDR3 spans 15 amino acids. V gave up 5 bases and J gave up 2 bases; unmatched junction bases: 9. The germline gives CDR1 SNHLY, CDR2 FYNNEI. CDR3: CASSPQGTVPYEQYF. DNA of the CDR3: TGTGCCAGCAGTCCCCAGGGGACAGTCCCCTACGAGCAGTACTTC.

V is TRBV7-9 and J is TRBJ2-1; TRBD1 matches at 8 bases. In germline, CDR1 is SEHNR, CDR2 FQNEAQ (reference sequence). V trimming: 3 bases; J trimming: 5 bases; junction bases outside the gene matches: 3. CDR3 length equals 14 residues. CDR3 nucleotide sequence: TGTGCCAGCAGCTTGCAGGGGGCACACAATGAGCAGTTCTTC. It encodes CASSLQGAHNEQFF.

This rearrangement joins TRBV5-1 to TRBJ2-3; possibly TRBD2 for D (5 bases). The CDR3 covers 16 residues. Germline V CDR1 and CDR2: SGHRS, YFSETQ. V was cut by 4 bases and J by 2 bases, with 17 bases left in between. The CDR3 protein is CASSTAPTSFTDTQYF. In nucleotides, the CDR3 is TGCGCCAGCAGCACCGCACCCACTAGTTTCACAGATACGCAGTATTTT. Combining the CDR3 with reference TRBV5-1 and TRBJ2-3 gives the whole variable domain KAGVTQTPRYLIKTRGQQVTLSCSPISGHRSVSWYQQTPGQGLQFLFEYFSETQRNKGNFPGRFSGRQFSNSRSEMNVSTLELGDSALYLCASSTAPTSFTDTQYFGPGTRLTVL.

This chain uses TRBV9 with TRBJ2-7; possibly TRBD1 or TRBD2 for D (5 bases each). V lost 6 bases and J lost 3, with 19 bases in between. The CDR3 is 15 amino acids. CDR1 is SGDLS, CDR2 YYNGEE, per germline. The CDR3 region has the DNA TGTGCCAGCACCCAAGGGGCGGCGGGTGTCTACGAGCAGTACTTC. It specifies CASTQGAAGVYEQYF.

The chain links TRBV2 to TRBJ1-2, with 8 nucleotides matching TRBD1. V lost 6 bases, J lost 2 bases, and 2 bases stayed unmatched. The CDR3 covers 13 residues. CDR1 and CDR2 (germline): SNHLY, FYNNEI. The CDR3 DNA reads TGTGCCAGCAGGGGACAGGCGAACTATGGCTACACCTTC. This sequence encodes CASRGQANYGYTF.

This chain connects TRBV28 to TRBJ2-7; TRBD1 matches at 9 bases. The CDR3 length is 13 residues. The trim removed 2 bases at V and 7 bases at J, leaving 3 bases unmatched. In germline, CDR1 is MDHEN, CDR2 SYDVKM. The CDR3 loop is CASSLAGQGEQYF. CDR3 DNA sequence: TGTGCCAGCAGTTTAGCCGGACAGGGGGAGCAGTACTTC.

The chain is built from TRBV18 and TRBJ1-3; tentative D call: TRBD1 (5 bases). This CDR3 comprises 14 residues. V lost 2 bases, J lost 4 bases, and 9 bases lay in between. In germline, CDR1 is KGHSH, CDR2 LQKENI. CDR3 amino acids: CASSPSGDGNTIYF. DNA for the CDR3: TGTGCCAGCTCACCATCCGGGGACGGAAACACCATATATTTT. Based on the CDR3 plus reference TRBV18 and TRBJ1-3, the full variable domain is NAGVMQNPRHLVRRRGQEARLRCSPMKGHSHVYWYRQLPEEGLKFMVYLQKENIIDESGMPKERFSAEFPKEGPSILRIQQVVRGDSAAYFCASSPSGDGNTIYFGEGSWLTVV.

The chain employs TRBV7-8 and TRBJ2-7; D remains ambiguous. Germline V gene data show CDR1 as SGHVS and CDR2 as FQNEAQ. V was pared by 2 bases and J by 0 bases, with 8 bases between. The CDR3 length is 14 residues. Here the CDR3 reads CASSLQRTSYEQYF. The CDR3 DNA sequence: TGTGCCAGCAGCTTACAGCGAACCTCCTACGAGCAGTACTTC.

Points on this clone: Other DNA sequences in the sample encode the same CDR3. This chain connects TRBV11-3 to TRBJ2-1; the D is unclear. V lost 4 bases and J lost 5, with 6 bases in between. The CDR3 is 12 amino acids. The germline CDR1 and CDR2 sequences are SGHNT and YENEEA. DNA of the CDR3: TGTGCCAGCAGCTCCTGGGACAATGAGCAGTTCTTC. Protein sequence: CASSSWDNEQFF. Full variable domain (outside the CDR3, taken from reference TRBV11-3 and TRBJ2-1): EAGVVQSPRYKIIEKKQPVAFWCNPISGHNTLYWYLQNLGQGPELLIRYENEEAVDDSQLPKDRFSAERLKGVDSTLKIQPAELGDSAVYLCASSSWDNEQFFGPGTRLTVL.

The J gene is TRBJ2-7, the V gene TRBV28, with 7 bases fitting TRBD1. This CDR3 spans 14 amino acids. Germline loops: CDR1 MDHEN, CDR2 SYDVKM. V lost 3 bases and J lost 6; bases outside the gene matches: 8. The CDR3 region is CASSFHRGPGEQYF. The CDR3, as DNA: TGTGCCAGCAGTTTTCACAGGGGTCCGGGCGAGCAGTACTTC.

The V and J genes are TRBV28 and TRBJ1-2; 9 nucleotides align to TRBD1. From germline, CDR1 is MDHEN and CDR2 SYDVKM. Losses at the gene ends were 5 bases for V and 8 bases for J; bases not matched to a gene: 6. CDR3 size: 13 residues. In DNA form, the CDR3 reads TGTGCCAGCAGTAGCGGGACAGGGTGGGGCTACACCTTC. Its translation is CASSSGTGWGYTF.

With respect to this clone: The identical CDR3 is also encoded by other nucleotide sequences in the sample. The rearrangement links TRBV28 to TRBJ1-1; D might be TRBD1 (5 bases). V was clipped by 6 bases and J by 1 base, with 12 bases between them. This CDR3 has 14 amino acids. Looked up from germline, CDR1 is MDHEN and CDR2 is SYDVKM. The CDR3 here is CASSPTGRNTEAFF. The CDR3 bases are TGTGCCAGCAGCCCTACAGGAAGGAACACTGAAGCTTTCTTT.